This T cell receptor (beta chain) was obtained from a study of cytomegalovirus exposure and HLA in healthy donors. Study results and limitations: In a later analysis, TCR beta V- and J-gene trimming was associated with a missense DCLRE1C variant. Fewer than 20,000 TCR beta sequences were associated with HLA alleles at 0.05 false discovery rate in a later analysis.

CDR1 is KGHSH, CDR2 LQKENI, per germline. This CDR3 contains 16 residues. V gave up 5 bases and J gave up 1 base; unmatched junction bases: 3. The PCR ran on 60 Vbeta and 13 Jbeta primers. Measured with immunoSEQ multiplex PCR; TCRdb has only the in-frame clones, and not every one. Among some 120,000 clones listed, 77% were seen once. As to this clone: Its antigen is currently unknown.

The receptor comes from a man between 40 and 49 years old in good health and CMV-seropositive. The sample comprised PBMCs. V gene TRBV18 combines with J gene TRBJ1-3; 12 bases fit TRBD1. The CDR3 region has the DNA TGTGCCAGCTCATCGGGACAGGGGGCTTCTGGAAACACCATATATTTT. Amino acid sequence: CASSSGQGASGNTIYF.